These 20 T cell receptor beta chains originate from one sample sequenced in a study of cytomegalovirus exposure and HLA in healthy donors. Assay used: immunoSEQ multiplex PCR; TCRdb lists only in-frame clones, some missing. The sample shows fewer than 250,000 clones, over 65% of them seen only once. Specimen: PBMCs. These receptors originate from a young woman in good health and CMV-seronegative.

The CDR3 sequence is CAISESLSGGYTF. CDR3 DNA sequence: TGTGCCATCAGTGAGTCTTTGTCGGGTGGCTACACCTTC. The rearrangement links TRBV10-3 to TRBJ1-2, with D unclear. CDR3 length: 13 residues. Trimming cost V 0 bases and J 7 bases, with 9 bases left between them. Germline V gene sequence: CDR1 ENHRY, CDR2 SYGVKD.

This clone was seen a few times. V is TRBV27 and J is TRBJ1-5; D remains ambiguous. CDR1 and CDR2 (germline): MNHEY, SMNVEV (reference sequence). The V gene lost 5 bases and the J gene lost 9 bases, with 14 bases spanning the gap. The CDR3 has 13 residues. Here the CDR3 DNA reads TGTGCCAGCAGTGGGTCAGCAGGCGCGCCCCAGCATTTT. Encoded protein: CASSGSAGAPQHF.

V is TRBV30 and J is TRBJ2-1; the D gene is possibly TRBD2 (6 bases). Looked up from germline, CDR1 is GTSNPN and CDR2 is SVGIG (reference sequence). This CDR3 comprises 15 residues. The CDR3 bases are TGTGCTCAGACTGTGGGAGGACTTATTTACAATGAGCAGTTCTTC. Translating gives CAQTVGGLIYNEQFF.

V usage is TRBV27 and J usage is TRBJ2-1; tentative D call: TRBD1 (6 bases). From germline, CDR1 is MNHEY and CDR2 SMNVEV (reference sequence). The V gene lost 5 bases and the J gene lost 4 bases, with 9 bases spanning the gap. The CDR3 has 13 residues. The CDR3 is CASSSRGYNEQFF. The DNA for the CDR3 is TGTGCCAGCAGTAGCAGGGGTTACAATGAGCAGTTCTTC.

The chain carries TRBV7-9 and TRBJ2-2; the D gene is possibly TRBD2 (5 bases). V lost 0 bases and J lost 6, with 8 bases in between. CDR1 is SEHNR, CDR2 FQNEAQ, per germline (reference sequence). This CDR3 region has 14 residues. The chain's CDR3 is CASSLAGVPGELFF. CDR3 sequence (DNA): TGTGCCAGCAGCTTAGCCGGGGTTCCCGGGGAGCTGTTTTTT.

V is TRBV5-1 and J is TRBJ2-7, with 10 bases aligning to TRBD2. CDR3 length equals 16 residues. Trimming at V came to 3 bases and at J to 0 bases, leaving 6 bases not matched to a gene. Germline CDR1 is SGHRS and CDR2 is YFSETQ. The CDR3 DNA is TGCGCCAGCAGCTCTATAGCGGGAGGCCTCTCCTACGAGCAGTACTTC. Translation: CASSSIAGGLSYEQYF.

This sequence joins TRBV5-1 and TRBJ2-5; TRBD1 matches at 9 bases. CDR3 length equals 15 residues. Germline assignment: CDR1 SGHRS and CDR2 YFSETQ. V was clipped by 0 bases and J by 7 bases; unmatched bases: 7. The CDR3 loop is CASSLDGDRVSTQYF. CDR3 DNA sequence: TGCGCCAGCAGCTTGGACGGGGACAGGGTATCGACCCAGTACTTC.

The chain couples TRBV5-1 to TRBJ2-3; D may be TRBD1 or TRBD2 (5 bases each). Germline V gene lookup returns CDR1 SGHRS and CDR2 YFSETQ. The V gene lost 0 bases and the J gene lost 9 bases, with 14 bases spanning the gap. The CDR3 has 14 residues. CDR3 loop: CASSLGRGAATQYF. DNA of the CDR3: TGCGCCAGCAGCTTGGGTCGGGGCGCGGCGACGCAGTATTTT.

A few counts support this clone. The chain employs TRBV30 and TRBJ2-1, with TRBD2 matching 10 bases. The CDR3 runs 14 residues. Trimming cost V 1 base and J 10 bases; bases outside gene matches: 7. CDR1 is GTSNPN and CDR2 is SVGIG in the germline V gene (reference sequence). The CDR3: CAWSALAGASEQFF. The CDR3 DNA reads TGTGCCTGGAGTGCCCTAGCGGGAGCGTCCGAGCAGTTCTTC. The full variable domain, rest sourced from reference TRBV30 and TRBJ2-1, is SQTIHQWPATLVQPVGSPLSLECTVEGTSNPNLYWYRQAAGRGLQLLFYSVGIGQISSEVPQNLSASRPQDRQFILSSKKLLLSDSGFYLCAWSALAGASEQFFGPGTRLTVL.

The chain carries TRBV27 and TRBJ1-5, with 8 bases that match TRBD1. With 3 bases clipped from V and 6 bases from J, the junction kept 22 bases outside the gene matches. Germline loops: CDR1 MNHEY, CDR2 SMNVEV (reference sequence). This CDR3 contains 20 residues. CDR3 sequence (DNA): TGTGCCAGCAGTTTTAACCCAAGCCATGTAAGGACAGGGAGGGTTCAGCCCCAGCATTTT. Encoded protein: CASSFNPSHVRTGRVQPQHF.

A few counts support this clone. The CDR3 nucleotides are TGTGCCAGCAGCCTAATGACAGCCGGAACTGAAGCTTTCTTT. Protein sequence: CASSLMTAGTEAFF. The rearrangement joins TRBV9 to TRBJ1-1; a possible D gene is TRBD1 (5 bases). The ends were cut back, 4 bases at V and 5 bases at J, with 15 bases in the middle. The CDR3 has 14 amino acids. Germline CDR1 is SGDLS and CDR2 is YYNGEE.

The chain joins TRBV7-2 to TRBJ1-2; a weak D match, TRBD1 (6 bases). Trimming shortened V by 5 bases and J by 8 bases, and 15 bases separated the two germline ends. The CDR3 extends over 13 amino acids. Germline CDR1 SGHTA, CDR2 FQGNSA. CDR3 DNA sequence: TGTGCCAGCAGCACCCGGGGGCCGCGGGGCTACACCTTC. Translated: CASSTRGPRGYTF.

This clone appeared a single time. The rearrangement joins TRBV5-4 to TRBJ1-1; 8 bases agree with TRBD1. J lost 5 bases, V lost 0 bases, and 9 bases had no gene match. The germline V gene encodes CDR1 SGHNT and CDR2 YYREEE (reference sequence). This CDR3 spans 16 amino acids. DNA of the CDR3: TGTGCCAGCAGCTTGGGTCTCGCGACAGGGGTGACTGAAGCTTTCTTT. Translating gives CASSLGLATGVTEAFF.

This chain connects TRBV5-1 to TRBJ2-2; 9 nucleotides agree with TRBD1. Germline CDR1 is SGHRS and CDR2 is YFSETQ. With V trimmed by 3 bases and J by 4 bases, 4 bases remained unmatched. This CDR3 comprises 15 residues. CDR3 in amino acids: CASSWTGAGTGELFF. In DNA form, the CDR3 reads TGCGCCAGCAGCTGGACAGGGGCGGGCACCGGGGAGCTGTTTTTT.

This chain uses TRBV9 with TRBJ1-2, with 8 positions matching TRBD1. The ends lost 4 bases at V and 0 bases at J; junction bases unmatched: 11. This CDR3 spans 17 amino acids. Per the germline V gene, CDR1 is SGDLS and CDR2 is YYNGEE. The CDR3 loop is CASSPLTGAKTNYGYTF. In DNA form, the CDR3 reads TGTGCCAGCAGCCCACTGACAGGGGCGAAGACTAACTATGGCTACACCTTC.

V is TRBV7-3 and J is TRBJ2-3, with D perhaps matching TRBD2 (6 bases). The CDR3 is 16 amino acids. The V end was cut by 2 bases, the J end by 0 bases, with 12 bases between. Germline CDR1 SGHTA, CDR2 FQGTGA. DNA of the CDR3: TGTGCCAGCAGCTTAGGCGTGGGAGGAAGCACAGATACGCAGTATTTT. This sequence encodes CASSLGVGGSTDTQYF.

The chain employs TRBV11-3 and TRBJ2-1; 7 nucleotides match TRBD1. Per the germline V gene, CDR1 is SGHNT and CDR2 is YENEEA. V gave up 4 bases and J gave up 15 bases; unmatched junction bases: 9. CDR3 size: 12 residues. The CDR3 spells CASSSQTGIAFF. Written as DNA, the CDR3 is TGTGCCAGCAGCTCCCAGACAGGGATCGCGTTCTTC.

V is TRBV5-5 and J is TRBJ1-2, with TRBD1 identical over 7 bases. CDR3 length: 16 residues. Germline trimming cut 3 bases from V and 0 bases from J; bases unmatched to any gene: 8. Germline V CDR1 and CDR2: SGHKS, YYEKEE (reference sequence). The CDR3 coding sequence is TGTGCCAGCAGCTCCTTCGGGACAGAAGCTAACTATGGCTACACCTTC. This codes for CASSSFGTEANYGYTF.

A single count supports this clone. The CDR3 coding sequence is TGTGCCAGCAGTTACGGGGTGACAAACACTGAAGCTTTCTTT. It codes for CASSYGVTNTEAFF. The chain recombines TRBV6-6 with TRBJ1-1; D is unresolved. V was clipped by 2 bases and J by 2 bases, with 9 bases between them. The CDR3 length is 14 residues. CDR1 is MNHNY and CDR2 is SVGAGI in the germline V gene (reference sequence).

The chain uses TRBV5-1 and TRBJ1-1; no clear D. The CDR3 is 12 amino acids. Germline assignment: CDR1 SGHRS and CDR2 YFSETQ. The V end was cut by 5 bases, the J end by 2 bases, with 7 bases between. CDR3: CASRTTNTEAFF. The CDR3 DNA reads TGCGCCAGCAGAACCACAAACACTGAAGCTTTCTTT. Complete variable domain (other parts from reference TRBV5-1 and TRBJ1-1): KAGVTQTPRYLIKTRGQQVTLSCSPISGHRSVSWYQQTPGQGLQFLFEYFSETQRNKGNFPGRFSGRQFSNSRSEMNVSTLELGDSALYLCASRTTNTEAFFGQGTRLTVV.